One T cell receptor (beta chain) is described in this entry. The antigen it recognizes is unknown. No base-level quality is on record; no much larger clone is a single base apart. The sample originates from a study of T cells after yellow fever vaccination (dated 2019 in TCRdb). Looking at the study overall: The SMART-Seq v4 Ultra Low Input RNA kit was used to prepare libraries from fractions with low cell numbers. To follow T-cell clones before and after primary and booster YFV17D yellow fever vaccination, bulk TCR alpha and beta repertoires were sequenced over time. Two healthy male donors, one aged 18 to 30 and one aged 30 to 40 years, made up the cohort. Blood was drawn at multiple timepoints before and after primary and secondary immunization, with bulk PBMC replicates and cell subsets isolated. The paper as a whole reports these results and caveats: Compared with the primary T-cell response, the secondary T-cell response was weaker but faster, peaking on day 5 rather than day 15. Most clones expanded after primary vaccination (around 96% of CD4 and about 85% of CD8) were re-detected after the booster, suggesting that broad memory maintenance occurred. Computational filtering was required because FACS-sorted repertoires could contain abundant contaminating clonotypes from the bulk population. Because only a couple of donors were included in the study, the extent to which the findings can be generalized is limited. A small fraction of clonotypes showed up in both the CD4 and CD8 compartments, probably as a result of convergent recombination.

The CDR3 numbers 15 residues from cysteine through phenylalanine. Of all the DNA, just the CDR3 is kept, 45 bases in frame from base 1. The germline ends are 17 bases apart after V is trimmed by 4 bases and J by 5 bases. CDR1 and CDR2, looked up from the germline V gene, are SNHLY and FYNNEI. For sequencing, an Illumina NovaSeq 6000 was employed. Synthesis of TCR cDNA relied on 5'RACE template switching, a step that introduced a universal primer site along with unique molecular identifiers. Priming of cDNA synthesis was performed from both the TCR alpha and TCR beta constant segments. Two PCR steps were used to amplify libraries, with sample barcodes and sequencing adapters being added in the second step. Sequencing of the libraries was done on either Illumina HiSeq 2500 (2x100 bp) or NovaSeq (2x150 bp). The source study handled its data this way. MIGEC handled demultiplexing of reads and collapsing into UMI consensus sequences, while MiXCR performed V(D)J alignment. Clonotypes responding to the vaccine were identified with edgeR on replicate PBMC samples, with the criteria of FDR below 0.01 and a log2 fold change above 5 up to day 15. Bulk clonotypes were assigned CD4 or CD8 identity according to which sequenced CD4 or CD8 repertoire held them at higher abundance. The public reads were reanalyzed by TCRdb: fastp trimming at Q25, MiXCR alignment, in-frame beta chains only. Rows with a matching CDR3 protein are joined into one entry that keeps the most common DNA and genes. For this entry, the V and J calls and clone size follow TCRdb and not the study's own pipeline. This sample holds a few hundred thousand distinct CDR3 sequences; under 20% were observed only once. The biggest ten clones account for 15% to 20% of the sample.

Read against the paper, the sample's treatment or condition label means: live attenuated yellow fever vaccine strain. At each blood-draw timepoint, two biological replicates of bulk PBMCs were collected. A standard Ficoll-Paque protocol was used to isolate PBMCs from peripheral blood. TriZol was used to extract RNA from bulk PBMCs, CD4 and CD8 fractions, and dextramer-positive and dextramer-negative fractions. This clonotype was obtained from a young man who received the YFV17D yellow fever vaccine. This specimen consisted of PBMCs, obtained before the yellow fever booster vaccination. The chain is made from TRBV2 and TRBJ1-1; no D gene is confidently identified. The CDR3 has the sequence CASSVEDLPRTEAFF. The nucleotide sequence is TGTGCCAGCAGTGTGGAGGACCTTCCGAGGACTGAAGCTTTCTTT. Here the CDR3 is joined to the reference TRBV2 and TRBJ1-1 genes, and the full variable domain is: EPEVTQTPSHQVTQMGQEVILRCVPISNHLYFYWYRQILGQKVEFLVSFYNNEISEKSEIFDDQFSVERPDGSNFTLKIRSTKLEDSAMYFCASSVEDLPRTEAFFGQGTRLTVV.